The sequence of this TCR beta chain was determined in a study of T cells in Graves' hyperthyroidism and ophthalmopathy. Overall study findings and caveats: Ophthalmopathy was told apart from stable hyperthyroidism by a 13 V-J model.

There were TCR beta CDR3 regions amplified from RNA transcripts. When the TCR CDR3 underwent first-round RT-PCR, the HTBI primer set was used. TCRdb recomputed calls from the multiplex PCR reads with MiXCR, one row per CDR3 protein. The profile covers about 600,000 distinct CDR3 sequences, with around 15% appearing a single time and 2.5% to 4% taken by the ten largest. This clonotype was seen at least ten times. Antigen specificity is unknown. Each ophthalmopathy patient scored at least 3 on the Clinical Activity Score and at least 4 on NOSPECS grade, with duration under 3 months. Lactation, pregnancy, other autoimmune disease or uncontrolled infection led to exclusion of patients. This CDR3 contains 14 residues. The germline V gene has CDR1 MGHRA and CDR2 YSYEKL. Trimming removed 0 bases at V and 1 base at J, with 7 bases between.

This chain uses TRBV4-1 with TRBJ2-7; D unclear. Material for sequencing was blood. The TCR sequence derives from a woman between 40 and 55 years old with Graves' ophthalmopathy. The CDR3 nucleotides are TGCGCCAGCAGCCAAGATGGCGGATCCTACGAGCAGTACTTC. Translated: CASSQDGGSYEQYF.